A single TCR beta chain is shown here with its context. These data are taken from a study of shared clonotypes between healthy human individuals. Clones were read by immunoSEQ multiplex PCR, and TCRdb kept only the in-frame ones, dropping some. Among 2 million to 2.5 million clones listed, 90% to 97% were seen once. Germline V gene data show CDR1 as MNHNS and CDR2 as SASEGT. The CDR3 spans 15 residues. V dropped 5 bases and J dropped 5 bases, with 19 bases sitting between them. The sequence came from a man between 18 and 29 years old in good health. The sample was naive CD4+ T cells sorted from blood. Subset indicated: CD45RA+ positively selected. The V and J genes are TRBV6-1 and TRBJ2-7; maybe TRBD1 (7 bases). CDR3 DNA: TGTGCCAGCAGTTCCGACAGGGTAGGGGGGCACGAGCAGTACTTC. This translates into CASSSDRVGGHEQYF.